This paragraph reports one TCR beta chain. Its antigen is not known. The same CDR3 arises from other DNA sequences in this sample as well. Trimming stripped 1 base from V and 5 bases from J, with 6 bases between. Germline-derived CDR1 and CDR2 are KGHSH and LQKENI. This CDR3 comprises 13 residues. These data originate in a study of beta chain features in type 1 diabetes. Sorting of CD4+ naive, central memory, regulatory and stem cell-like memory cells was performed via CD45RO/CCR7/CD25/CD127/CD95/CD27. Expressed TCRB transcripts were sequenced after all isolated RNA was converted to cDNA. Naive, central memory and regulatory T cell samples yielded some 3.9 million reads on average. The repertoire was sequenced with immunoSEQ multiplex PCR; TCRdb's copy has only in-frame clones and lacks some. There are over 700,000 clones in the sample; roughly a sixth occur only once, and 0.023% lies in the top ten.

Findings of the study overall: Within patients, naive, central memory and Treg TCRB repertoires seemed more similar than within healthy donors. A moderate, significant TCRB CDR3 shortening appeared in type 1 diabetes across four CD4+ subsets.

This receptor was taken from a young woman in good health. The specimen sequenced was naive CD4+ T cells from blood. The chain uses TRBV18 and TRBJ2-1; D remains unclear. CDR3 sequence (DNA): TGTGCCAGCTCACCACGAACCGACAATGAGCAGTTCTTC. As protein: CASSPRTDNEQFF.